The source of this T cell receptor beta chain is a study of monozygotic twins with inflammatory bowel disease (dated by TCRdb to about 2019). About the investigation overall: The complete study included approximately 28 monozygotic twin pairs: 19 IBD-discordant Danish pairs and nine German pairs, of which four were IBD-concordant and five were IBD-discordant. The search for disease-associated traits relied mainly on comparing IBD patients with their genetically identical healthy co-twins within discordant pairs. Each individual had, on average, about 151 000 unique TCRalpha sequences and 181 000 unique TCRbeta sequences available for analysis. Overall results and qualifications from the work: The results gave no support for a single strong signal or clonotype linked to IBD. Fewer clonotypes were shared with other individuals by IBD patients than by healthy twins, most markedly in patients showing signs of disease activity. Measured by the inverse Simpson index, TCRbeta repertoire diversity was lower in IBD patients than in their healthy co-twins. Differing immunosuppressive treatments among patients may have added background noise and inter-individual variability to the repertoires. Repertoire similarity did not differ between concordant and discordant twins, possibly due to limited statistical power. Different T cell subtypes could not be distinguished in the analysis.

CDR1 and CDR2, per the germline V gene, are MNHNS and SASEGT. Its CDR3 holds 15 amino acids, cysteine through phenylalanine. No DNA is listed. A roughly 2.5 ml peripheral blood sample was drawn into PAXgene tubes per donor and stored at -80°C. Without T cell sorting, total RNA was isolated from whole blood using the PAXgene blood miRNA kit on an automated QIAcube. Peripheral blood from monozygotic twin pairs concordant or discordant for inflammatory bowel disease was subjected to deep TCRalpha and TCRbeta repertoire profiling with unique molecular barcoding. Smoking habits were recorded for all twin pairs, with individuals classified as current, former or never smokers. Libraries were constructed by 5' RACE. Preparation of each TCR library used about 3,200 ng of total RNA. For each sample, cDNA synthesis was carried out in eight separate reactions using SMARTScribe reverse transcriptase. During cDNA synthesis, unique molecular identifiers containing a 6-nucleotide sample barcode were introduced by template switching. Amplification of TCRalpha and TCRbeta cDNA involved two nested PCRs of 16 and 9 cycles, and each PCR was followed by bead purification. Before amplification, the cDNA was treated with uracil DNA-glycosylase and purified using the QIAquick PCR purification kit. In the second PCR, Illumina TruSeq-compatible adapters and sample-specific barcodes were added. Library quality and concentration were checked on TapeStation and Qubit, and libraries were pooled at around 5 ng each. Sequencing of pooled libraries was carried out on an Illumina HiSeq2500 single-index Rapid Run using 2 x 100 bp reads and custom sequencing primers. The source study handled its data this way. MiGEC version 1.2.6 was used for UMI-based consensus assembly, which corrected PCR and sequencing errors. MiXCR version 2.1.1 was used for V(D)J alignment, clonotype assembly and CDR3 extraction. To normalise gene usage, clonotype sharing and MAIT/NKT TCR abundance, the analysis used the top 1000, 10 000 and 20 000 clonotypes per sample. Diversity was computed as the inverse Simpson index with the vegan R package after downsampling to 27 000 UMIs. Statistical testing used paired Mann-Whitney U tests on the discordant twin pairs and applied Benjamini-Hochberg correction for multiple testing. TCRdb reprocessed the raw reads; every CDR3 protein sequence is a single record, and DNA is not supplied. TCRdb, not the authors, supplied the V and J calls. The data table for this sample lists some 300,000 distinct CDR3 sequences. The ten top clones hold 5.6% of the sample.

About this clonotype: Its antigen remains undetermined.

The clonotype was recovered from a human donor with ulcerative colitis or Crohn's disease, or a healthy co-twin of an affected twin (not recorded which). Sequenced: blood. The rearranged chain carries TRBV6-1 and TRBJ2-7; the TCRdb call, TRBD2, lacks DNA for checking. The CDR3 protein sequence reads: CASRSGLAENYEQYF.